These 17 T cell receptor beta chains were sequenced from one sample in a study of blood T cell repertoires in COVID-19. The assay was immunoSEQ multiplex PCR, and TCRdb's table has in-frame clones only and misses some. Of more than 70,000 clones in the sample, around 89% were seen once. What was sequenced was peripheral blood. These receptors were taken from a human donor in a cohort sampled during active COVID-19.

This rearrangement joins TRBV11-3 to TRBJ2-3; TRBD2 agrees at 7 bases. The junction had 10 bases not matched to a gene; V was cut back by 1 base and J by 6 bases. Germline-derived CDR1 and CDR2 are SGHNT and YENEEA. The CDR3 spans 16 residues. The CDR3 reads CASSLGLAGEGDTQYF. CDR3 sequence (DNA): TGTGCCAGCAGCTTAGGTTTGGCGGGGGAGGGCGATACGCAGTATTTT.

The chain links TRBV6-4 to TRBJ2-3; 9 bases map to TRBD1. In germline, CDR1 is MRHNA, CDR2 SNTAGT. After removal of 0 bases from V and 4 bases from J, the junction contained 5 bases not matched to a gene. This CDR3 has 16 residues. DNA of the CDR3: TGTGCCAGCAGTGACTCCGGGACAGGGTCCCCAGATACGCAGTATTTT. Translation: CASSDSGTGSPDTQYF.

The chain combines TRBV5-4 with TRBJ2-5; 7 nucleotides match TRBD1. This CDR3 has 16 amino acids. Looked up from germline, CDR1 is SGHNT and CDR2 is YYREEE (reference sequence). The junction had 11 bases not matched to a gene; V was cut back by 4 bases and J by 2 bases. CDR3 residues: CASSATPDRVQETQYF. CDR3 DNA sequence: TGTGCCAGCAGCGCAACCCCCGACAGGGTACAAGAGACCCAGTACTTC.

The chain has TRBV5-1 and TRBJ2-3, with 7 bases lining up with TRBD1. Per germline, CDR1 SGHRS and CDR2 YFSETQ. The V and J ends lost 3 bases and 0 bases, in that order; junction bases with no gene match: 10. The CDR3 runs to 17 residues. The CDR3 is CASSSAPTGSSTDTQYF. The DNA of the CDR3 is TGCGCCAGCAGCTCCGCCCCGACAGGGTCCAGCACAGATACGCAGTATTTT.

The chain carries TRBV10-3 and TRBJ1-3, with TRBD1 identical over 8 bases. Trimming removed 4 bases from V and 4 bases from J; junction bases left unmatched: 3. The CDR3 has 14 residues. Germline lookup yields CDR1 ENHRY and CDR2 SYGVKD. CDR3 loop: CAISVSGGGNTIYF. CDR3 DNA: TGTGCCATCAGTGTATCAGGGGGCGGAAACACCATATATTTT.

The genes are TRBV5-6 and TRBJ2-3; TRBD2 aligns across 7 bases. This CDR3 has 17 residues. Germline CDR1 SGHDT, CDR2 YYEEEE. With 0 bases clipped from V and 0 bases from J, the junction kept 7 bases outside the gene matches. For the CDR3, the DNA is TGTGCCAGCAGCTTGGTACGGGGGGTTTCTAGCACAGATACGCAGTATTTT. It specifies CASSLVRGVSSTDTQYF.

V is TRBV7-8 and J is TRBJ1-4; weak D call: TRBD1 (6 bases). The length of the CDR3 is 15 residues. Trimming pared 2 bases from V and 3 bases from J, leaving 10 bases between. In germline, CDR1 is SGHVS, CDR2 FQNEAQ. CDR3 residues: CASSLINRANEKLFF. The CDR3 DNA follows: TGTGCCAGCAGCTTAATCAACAGGGCTAATGAAAAACTGTTTTTT.

This chain joins TRBV5-1 and TRBJ2-1, with 8 bases fitting TRBD2. With 4 bases clipped from V and 9 bases from J, the junction kept 9 bases outside the gene matches. Germline V gene data show CDR1 as SGHRS and CDR2 as YFSETQ. The CDR3 has 14 amino acids. The CDR3 nucleotides are TGCGCCAGCAGCACCGGACTAGCCCCACTTGAGCAGTTCTTC. This codes for CASSTGLAPLEQFF.

This chain connects TRBV19 to TRBJ1-1; 9 positions match TRBD1. The V segment lost 4 bases and the J segment 3 bases; nucleotides outside the gene matches: 6. The CDR3 sequence is 15 residues long. Germline CDR1 and CDR2: LNHDA and SQIVND (reference sequence). This CDR3 is CASSTSDRGDTEAFF. The CDR3 DNA follows: TGTGCCAGTAGTACATCGGACAGGGGCGACACTGAAGCTTTCTTT.

The chain combines TRBV7-2 with TRBJ2-1; D not resolved. Germline values: CDR1 SGHTA, CDR2 FQGNSA. This CDR3 has 15 residues. The ends were cut back, 8 bases at V and 0 bases at J, with 14 bases in the middle. The CDR3 is CASVQSINSYNEQFF. The DNA of the CDR3 is TGTGCCAGCGTTCAGTCGATTAACTCCTACAATGAGCAGTTCTTC.

V is TRBV6-6 and J is TRBJ2-1; D perhaps matches TRBD2 (6 bases). Trimming removed 4 bases from V and 4 bases from J, with 14 bases in between. The germline V gene encodes CDR1 MNHNY and CDR2 SVGAGI (reference sequence). This CDR3 is built from 15 residues. The chain's CDR3 is CASSSVRGDYNEQFF. DNA of the CDR3: TGTGCCAGCAGTTCGGTGCGGGGAGATTACAATGAGCAGTTCTTC.

The chain has TRBV10-3 and TRBJ2-4; perhaps TRBD2 as D (6 bases). CDR3 length: 13 residues. V was cut by 10 bases and J by 5 bases, with 15 bases left in between. Germline V gene lookup returns CDR1 ENHRY and CDR2 SYGVKD. The DNA of the CDR3 is TGTGCCAGCGGGATAGACACCCAAAACATTCAGTACTTC. Protein product: CASGIDTQNIQYF.

V usage is TRBV19 and J usage is TRBJ1-3; D possibly corresponds to TRBD1 (6 bases). The V end was cut by 7 bases, the J end by 6 bases, with 19 bases between. Per the germline V gene, CDR1 is LNHDA and CDR2 is SQIVND (reference sequence). The length of the CDR3 is 15 residues. Here the CDR3 DNA reads TGTGCCAGTACGCACCAAGGGGGGGAGTCAAACACCATATATTTT. It is translated as CASTHQGGESNTIYF.

The chain recombines TRBV4-1 with TRBJ2-5, with 9 bases that match TRBD2. This CDR3 region has 16 residues. Trimming took 6 bases from V and 4 from J; bases not matched to a gene: 12. Germline CDR1 is MGHRA and CDR2 is YSYEKL. For the CDR3, the DNA is TGCGCCAGCAGTCCCCTGTCCAGCGGGAGGAGAGAGACCCAGTACTTC. Translated: CASSPLSSGRRETQYF.

CDR3 nucleotides: TGCAGCAAGGGGGGGGCTAGCGGGAGGGCAAGAACAGATACGCAGTATTTT. Encoded protein: CSKGGASGRARTDTQYF. The chain couples TRBV29-1 to TRBJ2-3; 12 positions agree with TRBD2. The CDR3 spans 17 residues. Germline CDR1 SQVTM, CDR2 ANQGSEA. Germline trimming cut 8 bases from V and 3 bases from J; bases unmatched to any gene: 15.

The chain links TRBV5-6 to TRBJ2-3; 12 bases map to TRBD1. Germline V gene sequence: CDR1 SGHDT, CDR2 YYEEEE. The CDR3 has 15 residues. The trim removed 4 bases at V and 5 bases at J, leaving 5 bases unmatched. The CDR3 DNA reads as TGTGCCAGCAGCCGGGGACAGGGGGCTGGAGATACGCAGTATTTT. Protein: CASSRGQGAGDTQYF. The full variable domain, rest sourced from reference TRBV5-6 and TRBJ2-3, is DAGVTQSPTHLIKTRGQQVTLRCSPKSGHDTVSWYQQALGQGPQFIFQYYEEEERQRGNFPDRFSGHQFPNYSSELNVNALLLGDSALYLCASSRGQGAGDTQYFGPGTRLTVL.

The chain is built from TRBV28 and TRBJ2-1; 10 bases match TRBD2. The CDR3 is made up of 13 amino acids. Trimming took 6 bases from V and 4 from J; bases not matched to a gene: 0. Germline values: CDR1 MDHEN, CDR2 SYDVKM. The CDR3 spells CASRAGGYNEQFF. CDR3 DNA: TGTGCCAGCAGAGCGGGGGGGTACAATGAGCAGTTCTTC.